Listed here are 8 T cell receptor beta chains from one sample, sequenced in a study of blood T cells in healthy people across ages. A second PCR of roughly 7 to 11 cycles used a sample-barcoded 5' primer and a J-beta primer mix. TCRdb passed the 5' RACE reads through MiXCR, listing each CDR3 protein once. The sample gives over 1.5 million distinct CDR3 sequences, just under 50% of which show up once; over 2% is in the top ten. The sample consisted of blood. Receptors were obtained from a woman aged 40 to 50 in good health.

The chain uses TRBV12-3 or TRBV12-4 and TRBJ2-7; no clear D gene. With 5 bases removed from V and 4 bases from J, the gap between germline ends came to 9 bases. This CDR3 is built from 12 residues. CDR3 region: CASSRMFYEQYF. The CDR3 DNA is TGTGCCAGCAGTCGCATGTTTTACGAGCAGTACTTC.

V gene TRBV7-2 combines with J gene TRBJ2-5; D perhaps matches TRBD2 (5 bases). This CDR3 has 15 amino acids. Looked up from germline, CDR1 is SGHTA and CDR2 is FQGNSA. Trimming took 4 bases from V and 1 from J, leaving 13 bases between them. This chain's CDR3 is CASSSWASRQETQYF. CDR3 nucleotides: TGTGCCAGCAGCTCTTGGGCTAGCCGCCAAGAGACCCAGTACTTC.

This chain uses TRBV7-2 with TRBJ2-5; 8 bases line up with TRBD1. The CDR3 covers 15 residues. The germline V gene encodes CDR1 SGHTA and CDR2 FQGNSA. Losses at the gene ends were 5 bases for V and 2 bases for J; bases not matched to a gene: 7. CDR3 sequence: CASSGDRGSQETQYF. CDR3 coding DNA: TGTGCCAGCAGCGGCGACAGGGGTTCTCAAGAGACCCAGTACTTC.

The rearrangement links TRBV6-5 to TRBJ2-3, with 15 nucleotides matching TRBD2. With 3 bases clipped from V and 2 bases from J, the junction kept 6 bases outside the gene matches. CDR3 size: 18 residues. CDR1 is MNHEY, CDR2 SVGAGI, per germline. This chain's CDR3 is CASSYGLAGGRDTDTQYF. In DNA, the CDR3 is TGTGCCAGCAGTTATGGACTAGCGGGGGGGCGAGACACAGATACGCAGTATTTT.

The chain couples TRBV6-5 to TRBJ1-6; the D gene is possibly TRBD1 (6 bases). Between the trimmed V and J ends, which lost 4 bases and 1 base, there was a span of 8 bases. Germline CDR1 and CDR2: MNHEY and SVGAGI. CDR3 length: 15 amino acids. The CDR3 bases are TGTGCCAGCAGTTCTACAGGGTCCTATAATTCACCCCTCCACTTT. The encoded protein is CASSSTGSYNSPLHF.

The chain uses TRBV10-2 and TRBJ2-5, with 7 bases fitting TRBD1. The ends lost 7 bases at V and 0 bases at J; junction bases unmatched: 8. Germline CDR1 reads WSHSY; CDR2 reads SAAADI. The length of the CDR3 is 15 residues. CDR3 in amino acids: CASNAGTAYQETQYF. CDR3 nucleotides: TGCGCCAGCAACGCCGGGACAGCGTACCAAGAGACCCAGTACTTC.

In its sample, this clonotype was seen a few times. The chain is built from TRBV11-1 and TRBJ2-6, with D maybe TRBD2 (5 bases). In germline, CDR1 is SGHAT, CDR2 FQDESV (reference sequence). The CDR3 totals 17 residues. V lost 2 bases, J lost 3 bases, and 14 bases lay in between. In DNA, the CDR3 is TGTGCCAGCAGCTTATCTCGGAGGTTGAGTGGGGCCAACGTCCTGACTTTC. Amino acids: CASSLSRRLSGANVLTF.

This sequence joins TRBV4-1 and TRBJ1-2; tentative D call: TRBD1 (5 bases). Germline V CDR1 and CDR2: MGHRA, YSYEKL. CDR3 length: 15 residues. V was clipped by 0 bases and J by 3 bases, with 11 bases between them. The CDR3 DNA reads TGCGCCAGCAGCCAAGATCATCGGGGGGACTATGGCTACACCTTC. The encoded protein is CASSQDHRGDYGYTF.